This entry features one T cell receptor (beta chain) sequence. The J segment lost 7 bases and the V segment lost 3 bases, leaving 13 bases of the junction unmatched. Per germline, CDR1 MGHRA and CDR2 YSYEKL. This CDR3 is built from 18 residues. Method: immunoSEQ multiplex PCR; TCRdb's copy keeps in-frame clones and lacks some. The repertoire has roughly 40,000 clones, over 65% of them found once; the top ten carry roughly 25%. The data belong to a study of OX40 agonist ivuxolimab in advanced cancers. In the study overall: Patients were treated with ivuxolimab, an agonistic anti-OX40 (CD134) antibody. Of the patients, three showed partial responses, one with hepatocellular carcinoma and two with cutaneous melanoma.

Drawing of blood for sampling happened at baseline, at cycle 4 day 1, and at cycle 7 day 1. The material was CD4+ or CD8+ T cells sorted from blood, obtained in a trial of the OX40 agonist ivuxolimab. The TCR was taken from an adult with an advanced solid tumor such as melanoma, head and neck, liver or kidney cancer. The chain couples TRBV4-1 to TRBJ2-5, with 14 positions matching TRBD2. This chain's CDR3 is CASSQAGTSGSGWRTQYF. CDR3 nucleotide sequence: TGCGCCAGCAGCCAGGCCGGGACTAGCGGGAGCGGCTGGAGGACCCAGTACTTC.